This T cell receptor (beta chain) was retrieved from a study of T cell responses to AZD1222 COVID-19 vaccine. This table comes from immunoSEQ multiplex PCR, and its TCRdb copy is limited to in-frame clones, with some not included. Of 100,000 to 150,000 clones listed, more than 70% are singletons. The CDR3 is 13 residues long. V gave up 2 bases and J gave up 6 bases, with 9 bases separating them. Germline lookup yields CDR1 LGHDT and CDR2 YNNKEL (reference sequence). The receptor comes from an adult who received the AZD1222 COVID-19 vaccine. Sequencing was performed on peripheral blood, taken 28 days after the second AZD1222 dose. V is TRBV3-1 (or the pseudogene TRBV3-2) and J is TRBJ2-3, with a possible D match to TRBD1 (6 bases). CDR3 in amino acids: CASSQQGKDTQYF. The CDR3 nucleotides are TGTGCCAGCAGCCAACAGGGGAAGGATACGCAGTATTTT.